The present entry profiles one TCR beta chain with its context. The sample is drawn from a study of blood T cell repertoires in COVID-19. Study background: T cells, B-cell-depleted T cells, or PBMCs supplied cDNA or gDNA.

From germline, CDR1 is MDHEN and CDR2 SYDVKM. Trimming took off 3 bases at V and 7 bases at J, with 15 bases between the two ends. This CDR3 is built from 14 residues. Produced via immunoSEQ multiplex PCR; TCRdb's table is partial and in-frame only. The table shows 120,000 to 150,000 clones, with around 88% occurring only once. The chain recombines TRBV28 with TRBJ2-5, with D possibly being TRBD2 (5 bases). This receptor was identified in a woman aged 55-70 years with acute or convalescent COVID-19. The specimen was peripheral blood. This CDR3 reads CASSFTSTGGTQYF. CDR3 nucleotide sequence: TGTGCCAGCAGTTTTACGTCGACTGGAGGGACCCAGTACTTC. The full variable domain, completed using reference TRBV28 and TRBJ2-5, is DVKVTQSSRYLVKRTGEKVFLECVQDMDHENMFWYRQDPGLGLRLIYFSYDVKMKEKGDIPEGYSVSREKKERFSLILESASTNQTSMYLCASSFTSTGGTQYFGPGTRLLVL.